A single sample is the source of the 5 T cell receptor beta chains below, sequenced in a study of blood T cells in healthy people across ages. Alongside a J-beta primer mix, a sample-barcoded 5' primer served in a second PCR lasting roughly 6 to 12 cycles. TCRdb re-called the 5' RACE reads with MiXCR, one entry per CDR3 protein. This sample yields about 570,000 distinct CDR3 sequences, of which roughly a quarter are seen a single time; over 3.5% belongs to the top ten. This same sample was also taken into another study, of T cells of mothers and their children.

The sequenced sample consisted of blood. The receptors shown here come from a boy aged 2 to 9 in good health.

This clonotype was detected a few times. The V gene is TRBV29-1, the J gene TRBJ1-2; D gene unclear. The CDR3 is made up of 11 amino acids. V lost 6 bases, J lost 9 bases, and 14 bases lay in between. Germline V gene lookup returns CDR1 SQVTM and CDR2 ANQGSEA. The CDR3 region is CSVSVSRRYTF. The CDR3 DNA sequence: TGCAGCGTCAGTGTGAGCCGCCGCTACACCTTC.

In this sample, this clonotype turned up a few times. CDR3 amino acids: CASSLEGVATNEKLFF. The CDR3 DNA reads TGTGCCAGCAGCTTGGAGGGGGTCGCAACTAATGAAAAACTGTTTTTT. The chain uses TRBV5-5 and TRBJ1-4; possible D gene TRBD1, 6 bases. CDR1 and CDR2 from the germline V gene are SGHKS and YYEKEE (reference sequence). V shed 0 bases and J shed 0 bases, with 9 bases lying between them. This CDR3 spans 16 amino acids. Full variable domain (outside the CDR3, taken from reference TRBV5-5 and TRBJ1-4): DAGVTQSPTHLIKTRGQQVTLRCSPISGHKSVSWYQQVLGQGPQFIFQYYEKEERGRGNFPDRFSARQFPNYSSELNVNALLLGDSALYLCASSLEGVATNEKLFFGSGTQLSVL.

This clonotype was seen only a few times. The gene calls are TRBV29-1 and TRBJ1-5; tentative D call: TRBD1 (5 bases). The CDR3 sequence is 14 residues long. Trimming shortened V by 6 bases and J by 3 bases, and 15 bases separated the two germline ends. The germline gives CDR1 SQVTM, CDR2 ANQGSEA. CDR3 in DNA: TGCAGCGTCCATCCAGACAGCTCCAATCAGCCCCAGCATTTT. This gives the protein CSVHPDSSNQPQHF.

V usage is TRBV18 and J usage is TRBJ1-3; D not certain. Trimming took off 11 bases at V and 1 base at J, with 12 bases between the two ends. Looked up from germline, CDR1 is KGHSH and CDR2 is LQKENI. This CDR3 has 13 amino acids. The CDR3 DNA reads TGTGCCGCGCGGGCCGGGTCTGGAAACACCATATATTTT. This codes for CAARAGSGNTIYF.

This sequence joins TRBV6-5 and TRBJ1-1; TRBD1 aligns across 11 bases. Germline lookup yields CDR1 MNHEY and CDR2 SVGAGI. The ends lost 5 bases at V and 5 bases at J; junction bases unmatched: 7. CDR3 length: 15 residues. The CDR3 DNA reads TGTGCCAGCAGTCACAGGACAGGGGGCTATACTGAAGCTTTCTTT. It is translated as CASSHRTGGYTEAFF.